This T cell receptor beta chain emerged from a study of T cell responses to AZD1222 COVID-19 vaccine. The overall study: The study pooled second doses at about 4 or about 12 weeks. Study-level points and caveats: Within unmutated variant regions lay the reported targets of nearly half of spike-specific TCRs. The study found vaccine-associated CD4 TCRs spanning spike, dominant at 160-218 and 743-854. Repertoire sampling was restricted to post-peak T cell response timepoints.

The table came from immunoSEQ multiplex PCR; TCRdb's copy has only in-frame clones and leaves some out. The sample has 180,000 or so clones; about 89% are singletons. This CDR3 is 16 amino acids long. The germline V gene has CDR1 SEHNR and CDR2 FQNEAQ (reference sequence). V dropped 3 bases and J dropped 3 bases, with 14 bases sitting between them. Concerning this clone itself: Its antigen remains unidentified.

The sequenced sample was peripheral blood, obtained on day 0 of AZD1222 vaccination. This rearrangement joins TRBV7-9 to TRBJ1-4; D may be TRBD1 (6 bases). The clonotype originates from an adult in good health. Written as DNA, the CDR3 is TGTGCCAGCAGCTTGGGGAGTGGGGGCTCTAATGAAAAACTGTTTTTT. Its protein product is CASSLGSGGSNEKLFF.